The source of this TCR beta chain is a study of T cells after yellow fever vaccination. About the research overall: In the case of low-cell-number fractions, SMART-Seq v4 Ultra Low Input was used for preparation. Study outcomes and limitations: A faster peak, day 5 versus 15, was reached by the weaker secondary response.

A single record per CDR3 protein comes from TCRdb applying MiXCR to the 5' RACE reads. Here the sample spans about 69,000 distinct CDR3 sequences, approximately 5% being singletons. This CDR3 comprises 13 residues. CDR1 is LNHDA, CDR2 SQIVND, per germline (reference sequence). V lost 2 bases to trimming and J lost 4 bases, with 7 bases between them. This clonotype came up many times. The target antigen is unknown. This sample comprised CD4+ T cells sorted from PBMCs, obtained more than 14 days after the first yellow fever vaccination. The chain combines TRBV19 with TRBJ2-3, with D tentatively TRBD1 (5 bases). The TCR was taken from a man younger than 30 who received the YFV17D yellow fever vaccine. The CDR3 reads CASSIQGADTQYF. As DNA, the CDR3 is TGTGCCAGTAGTATACAGGGCGCAGATACGCAGTATTTT.